The T cell receptor (beta chain) described here comes from a study of blood T cells in healthy people across ages. At least ten counts were recorded for this clonotype. A J-beta primer mix and a sample-barcoded 5' primer were used in a second PCR of about 6 to 12 cycles. TCRdb processed the 5' RACE reads anew with MiXCR; each CDR3 protein has one entry. The repertoire has 730,000 or so distinct CDR3 sequences, more than 40% of them found once; the top ten carry around 20%. This TCR was sampled from a woman aged 60 to 75 in good health. The sequenced material came from blood.

The CDR3 DNA is TGCGCCAGCAGCTTGGGCCGGGACTTCCAAAACATTCAGTACTTC. Translation gives CASSLGRDFQNIQYF. This chain joins TRBV5-1 and TRBJ2-4, with a weak D call TRBD2 (6 bases). Trimming removed 0 bases from V and 5 bases from J, with 12 bases in between. From germline, CDR1 is SGHRS and CDR2 YFSETQ. This CDR3 region has 15 residues. The complete variable domain, with remaining parts taken from reference TRBV5-1 and TRBJ2-4, reads KAGVTQTPRYLIKTRGQQVTLSCSPISGHRSVSWYQQTPGQGLQFLFEYFSETQRNKGNFPGRFSGRQFSNSRSEMNVSTLELGDSALYLCASSLGRDFQNIQYFGAGTRLSVL.